The source of this TCR beta chain is a study of blood T cells in healthy people across ages (dated by TCRdb to 2013 to 2016). Regarding the complete study: In model experiments, roughly one uniquely barcoded TCR beta cDNA molecule per two T cells was captured by template switching. Using deep sequencing normalized with unique cDNA molecular identifiers, the study measured how TCR beta repertoire diversity changes with age. To avoid experimental bias, donors of different ages were spread randomly across the sequencing lanes. The donors were divided into four age groups: young (average approximately 15 years), middle-aged (around 41), aged (62) and long-lived (82). For two donors (one aged 18 to 29 and one aged 80 or older), the study analyzed two additional independent replicas of 1 million unique cDNA reads from the same blood draw. Overall results and qualifications from the work: Bulk unsorted PBMC profiling prevented conclusive comparison of naive and antigen-experienced compartments. A strong correlation was found between observed TCR beta diversity and the percentage of naive T cells measured by flow cytometry. As age increased, observed TCR beta diversity per million T cells dropped in a roughly linear way, and a significant reduction was already evident by age 40. Estimates of total diversity from one million sequenced T cells were regarded as lower bounds and underestimates. Compared with the aged group, more naive CD4+ T cells, fewer expanded clones and increased TCR diversity were shown by the long-lived group, suggesting age selection. Donor CMV infection status was unknown, potentially confounding age-related changes in expanded clonotypes.

There are 16 amino acids in the CDR3, from cysteine to phenylalanine inclusive. The CDR3 DNA has 48 bases and is translated from base 1. Germline trimming: 3 bases from V, 0 bases from J; junction bases outside gene matches: 8. CDR1 is given as SEHNR and CDR2 as FQNEAQ, both from the germline V gene (reference sequence). The library relied on 5' RACE. The run used an Illumina HiSeq 2500. A second PCR of about 7 to 12 cycles was run with a J-beta primer mix and a sample-barcoded 5' primer. Each TCR beta cDNA molecule received a unique molecular identifier from a template-switch 5' adaptor carrying 12 random nucleotides. At least 3 million CDR3-containing paired-end reads were obtained from each sample. All of the RNA was converted into first-strand cDNA using the Mint cDNA synthesis kit, with a TRBC-specific oligonucleotide serving as the primer. Following uracil-DNA glycosylase treatment, all cDNA underwent a first 18-cycle PCR with the universal primers M1SS and BC2_uni_R. Under the source paper's analysis protocol: Normalization of each sample was performed by random selection of 1 million high-quality reads, each carrying a distinct molecular identifier. Reads sharing molecular identifiers were discarded rather than binned into consensus sequences. CDR3 identification, clonotype clustering and error correction used MiTCR with a Q25 quality threshold and the strictest error-elimination algorithm. Lower-bound total TCR beta diversity was estimated with a nonparametric unseen species model using Euler transformation. Through fastp at Q25 and MiXCR, TCRdb rebuilt clones from the public reads, retaining in-frame beta chains. Each CDR3 protein gets just one entry, which takes the most common genes and DNA from the rows behind it. It is TCRdb's table, rather than the study itself, that gives the V and J calls and clone size. Recorded for this sample are around 280,000 distinct CDR3 sequences; 25% to 30% of them occurred a single time. Of the sample, around 30% is held by the ten largest clones.

This clonotype was recorded a few times. It has no known antigen specificity. Within one base of it there is no much larger clone, and no base qualities were kept. The donors were roughly 40 Caucasian individuals from Russia, aged 6 to 90 years, who were systemically healthy. Each donor gave 8 to 10 milliliters of peripheral blood, collected into EDTA-treated Vacutainer tubes. Ficoll-Paque density-gradient centrifugation was used to isolate PBMCs, with at least 7 million per sample. Trizol reagent was used to extract total RNA from the PBMCs, yielding at least 6 micrograms per sample. For every donor, flow cytometry on a PBMC aliquot measured the percentage of naive CD45RAhigh/CD27high T cells.

The sample consisted of blood. The source is a woman aged 70-85 years in good health. Rearrangement joined TRBV7-9 to TRBJ2-7; 7 bases in between match TRBD1. At the DNA level, the sequence is TGTGCCAGCAGCTTTTCCCCGGGACAGAGCTCCTACGAGCAGTACTTC. Its translation is CASSFSPGQSSYEQYF.